This T cell receptor beta chain was recorded in a study of PD-L1 blockade in urothelial cancer. Background on the study: T cell content in blood samples showed a median of approximately 140,000.

The study, taken as a whole, reports: Pretreatment TCR clonality in blood, when below the median, was predictive of better survival.

Time point specified: peripheral blood 6 weeks after treatment start. Locally advanced or metastatic urothelial carcinoma was present in patients. Sequencing was performed with immunoSEQ multiplex PCR; in TCRdb, only in-frame clones are kept and a portion is missing. The data contain around 100,000 clones, 91% of them singletons. This clone was recorded once. The antigen is unknown. Germline CDR1 is SGHTA and CDR2 is FQGNSA. This CDR3 has 15 amino acids. V lost 7 bases and J lost 6; bases outside the gene matches: 15. The rearrangement joins TRBV7-2 to TRBJ2-7, with TRBD2 matching over 7 bases. This sequence was found in a man in his sixties with urothelial cancer. Sequencing was performed on PBMCs, taken around atezolizumab (anti-PD-L1) treatment. The CDR3 DNA is TGTGCCAGCAAACCCCCGGGACTACAGGTTGCCGAGCAGTACTTC. As protein: CASKPPGLQVAEQYF. The entire variable domain, with the rest obtained from reference TRBV7-2 and TRBJ2-7, is as follows: GAGVSQSPSNKVTEKGKDVELRCDPISGHTALYWYRQSLGQGLEFLIYFQGNSAPDKSGLPSDRFSAERTGGSVSTLTIQRTQQEDSAVYLCASKPPGLQVAEQYFGPGTRLTVT.